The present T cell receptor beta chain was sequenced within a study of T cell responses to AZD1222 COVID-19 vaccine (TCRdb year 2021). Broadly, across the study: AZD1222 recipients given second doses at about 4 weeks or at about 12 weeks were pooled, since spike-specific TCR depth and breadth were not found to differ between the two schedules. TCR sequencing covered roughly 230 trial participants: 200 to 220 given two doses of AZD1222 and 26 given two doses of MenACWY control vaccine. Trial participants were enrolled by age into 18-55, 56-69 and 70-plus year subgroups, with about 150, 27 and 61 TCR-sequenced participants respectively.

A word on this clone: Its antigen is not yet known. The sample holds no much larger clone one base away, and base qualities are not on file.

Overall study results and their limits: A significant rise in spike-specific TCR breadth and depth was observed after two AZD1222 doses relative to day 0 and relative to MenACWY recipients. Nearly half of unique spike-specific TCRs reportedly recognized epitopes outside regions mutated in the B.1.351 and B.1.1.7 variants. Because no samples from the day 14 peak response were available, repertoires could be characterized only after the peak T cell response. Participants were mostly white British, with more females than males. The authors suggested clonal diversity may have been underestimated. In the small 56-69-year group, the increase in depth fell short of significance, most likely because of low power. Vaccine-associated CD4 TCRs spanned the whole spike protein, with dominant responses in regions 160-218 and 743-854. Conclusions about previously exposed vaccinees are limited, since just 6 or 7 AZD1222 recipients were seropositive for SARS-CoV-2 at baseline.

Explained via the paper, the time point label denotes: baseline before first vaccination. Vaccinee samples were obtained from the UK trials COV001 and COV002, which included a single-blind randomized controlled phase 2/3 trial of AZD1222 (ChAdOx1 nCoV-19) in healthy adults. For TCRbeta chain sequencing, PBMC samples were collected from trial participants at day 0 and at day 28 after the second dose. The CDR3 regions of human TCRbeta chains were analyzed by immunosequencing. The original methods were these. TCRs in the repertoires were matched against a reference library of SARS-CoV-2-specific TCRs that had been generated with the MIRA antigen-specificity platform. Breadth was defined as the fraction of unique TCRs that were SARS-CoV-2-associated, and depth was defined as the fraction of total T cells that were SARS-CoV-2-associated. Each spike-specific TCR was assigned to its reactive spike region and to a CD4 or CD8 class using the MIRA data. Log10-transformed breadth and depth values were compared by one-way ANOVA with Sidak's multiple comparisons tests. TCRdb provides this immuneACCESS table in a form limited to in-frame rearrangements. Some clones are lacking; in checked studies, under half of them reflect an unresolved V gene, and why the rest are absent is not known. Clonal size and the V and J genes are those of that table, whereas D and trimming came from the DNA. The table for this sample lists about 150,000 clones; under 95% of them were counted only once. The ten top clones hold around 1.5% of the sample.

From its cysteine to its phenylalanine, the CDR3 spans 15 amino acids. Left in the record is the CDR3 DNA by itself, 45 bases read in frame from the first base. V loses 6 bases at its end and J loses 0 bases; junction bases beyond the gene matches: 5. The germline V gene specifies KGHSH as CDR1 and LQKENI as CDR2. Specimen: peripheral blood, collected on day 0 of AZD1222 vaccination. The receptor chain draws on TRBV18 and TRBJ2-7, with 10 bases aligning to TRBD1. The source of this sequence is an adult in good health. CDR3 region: CASSPGQGSSYEQYF. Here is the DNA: TGTGCCAGCTCGCCGGGACAGGGGAGCTCCTACGAGCAGTACTTC.